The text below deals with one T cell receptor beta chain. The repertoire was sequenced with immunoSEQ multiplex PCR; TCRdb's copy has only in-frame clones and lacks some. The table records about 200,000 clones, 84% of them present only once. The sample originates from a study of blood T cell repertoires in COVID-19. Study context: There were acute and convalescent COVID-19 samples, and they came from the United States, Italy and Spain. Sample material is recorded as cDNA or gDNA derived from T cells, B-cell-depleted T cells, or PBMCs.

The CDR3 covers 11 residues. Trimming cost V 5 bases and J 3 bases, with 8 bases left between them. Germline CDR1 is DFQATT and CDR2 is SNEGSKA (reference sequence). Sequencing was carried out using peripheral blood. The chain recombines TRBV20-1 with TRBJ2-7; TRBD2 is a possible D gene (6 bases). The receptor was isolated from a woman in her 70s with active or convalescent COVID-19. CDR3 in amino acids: CSAFSGYEQYF. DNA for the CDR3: TGCAGTGCTTTTAGCGGCTACGAGCAGTACTTC.